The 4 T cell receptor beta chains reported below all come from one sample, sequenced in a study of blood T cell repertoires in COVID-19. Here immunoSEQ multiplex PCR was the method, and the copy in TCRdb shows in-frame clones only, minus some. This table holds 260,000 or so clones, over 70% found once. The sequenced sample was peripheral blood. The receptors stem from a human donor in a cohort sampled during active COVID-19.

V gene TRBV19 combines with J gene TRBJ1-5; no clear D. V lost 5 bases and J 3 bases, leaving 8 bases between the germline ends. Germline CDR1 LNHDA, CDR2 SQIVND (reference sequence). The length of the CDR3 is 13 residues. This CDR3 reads CASSLTVNQPQHF. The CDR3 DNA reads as TGTGCCAGTAGTTTAACAGTCAATCAGCCCCAGCATTTT.

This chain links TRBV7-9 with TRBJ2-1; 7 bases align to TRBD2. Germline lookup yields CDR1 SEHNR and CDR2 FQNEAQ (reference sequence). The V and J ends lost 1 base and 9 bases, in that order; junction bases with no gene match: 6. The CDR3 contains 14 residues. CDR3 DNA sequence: TGTGCCAGCAGCTTAGAACTAAGCGGGATTGAGCAGTTCTTC. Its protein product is CASSLELSGIEQFF.

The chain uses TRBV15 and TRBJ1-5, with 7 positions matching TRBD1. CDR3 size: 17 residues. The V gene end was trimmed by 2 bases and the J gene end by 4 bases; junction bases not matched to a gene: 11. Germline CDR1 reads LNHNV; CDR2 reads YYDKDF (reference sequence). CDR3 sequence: CATSRPDRDPFNQPQHF. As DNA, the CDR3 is TGTGCCACCAGCAGACCCGACAGGGACCCTTTTAATCAGCCCCAGCATTTT. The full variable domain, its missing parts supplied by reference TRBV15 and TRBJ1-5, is DAMVIQNPRYQVTQFGKPVTLSCSQTLNHNVMYWYQQKSSQAPKLLFHYYDKDFNNEADTPDNFQSRRPNTSFCFLDIRSPGLGDTAMYLCATSRPDRDPFNQPQHFGDGTRLSIL.

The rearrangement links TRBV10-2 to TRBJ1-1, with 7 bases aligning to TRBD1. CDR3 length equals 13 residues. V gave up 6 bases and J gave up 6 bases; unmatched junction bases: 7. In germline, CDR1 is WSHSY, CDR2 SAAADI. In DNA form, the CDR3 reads TGCGCCAGCAGCGTTCAGGGGGTTTCTGAAGCTTTCTTT. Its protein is CASSVQGVSEAFF.